The entry below describes one T cell receptor beta chain. Its antigen is still unknown. The data belong to a study of cytomegalovirus exposure and HLA in healthy donors. Study-level results: Most subjects' HLA-A and HLA-B alleles were reportedly predicted from TCR beta sequences. Earlier analysis found most TCR beta V segments productive about 87% or about 30% of the time. A highly shared variant cluster was judged a likely technical artifact.

CDR1 MNHNS and CDR2 SASEGT come from the germline V gene. V shed 6 bases, J shed 1 base, and the junction held 3 bases outside the gene matches. This CDR3 is built from 14 residues. The PCR was carried out with 60 Vbeta primers and 13 Jbeta primers. The protocol was immunoSEQ multiplex PCR, while the TCRdb copy is restricted to in-frame clones and leaves out a portion. The sample yields approximately 100,000 clones, more than 75% seen once. The specimen was PBMCs. The genes are TRBV6-1 and TRBJ2-1, with 7 bases identical to TRBD2. This TCR derives from a man aged 25-40 years in good health and CMV-seropositive. DNA for the CDR3: TGTGCCAGCAGGCTAGCGGAGTCCTACAATGAGCAGTTCTTC. Translation gives CASRLAESYNEQFF.